This TCR beta chain was sequenced for a study of metastatic and nonmetastatic thyroid tumors. The CDR3 has 13 amino acids. Germline V gene sequence: CDR1 MNHNS, CDR2 SASEGT. Trimming pared 6 bases from V and 13 bases from J, leaving 19 bases between. This clone was counted a few times. No patient received treatment before thyroid surgery. Original data processing: Differences in CDR3 between clinicopathological groups were drawn on to build a classifier intended to discriminate distant-metastatic papillary thyroid cancer patients. TCRdb used MiXCR to call clones anew from the PCR reads. These V and J calls derive from TCRdb rather than the authors' analysis. The table shows over 10,000 clones, with around 23% occurring only once.

The chain has TRBV6-1 and TRBJ2-1; no definite D call. Sample: blood. The TCR comes from a female donor with papillary thyroid cancer or a benign thyroid nodule (not recorded which). Some clones in this sample may be carry-over from other donors' samples. CDR3 coding DNA: TGTGCCAGCAGGTCAGTCGTATCGCATTATCAGTTCTTC. This sequence encodes CASRSVVSHYQFF.